This T cell receptor beta chain was identified during a study of identical twins' blood T cells. About the study: About 50 million reads came from some 12 libraries, six alpha, six beta. Notes on the study in general: Top TCRbeta clonotypes were shared more with twin than unrelated donors.

From the 5' RACE reads, TCRdb called clonotypes with MiXCR, one entry per CDR3 protein. The repertoire holds hundreds of thousands of distinct CDR3 sequences, with more than 25% as singletons. This clonotype appeared a few times. The target antigen is unknown. The V gene's germline CDR1 is SGHRS and CDR2 YFSETQ. This CDR3 region has 13 residues. Unmatched junction bases numbered 5, after V lost 4 bases and J lost 4 bases. The sequencing input was PBMCs. This receptor was taken from a woman between 18 and 50 years old in good health. The V call is TRBV5-1, the J call TRBJ2-7; 7 bases match TRBD2. The CDR3 nucleotides are TGCGCCAGCAGCCGGGGGGTGGAGTACGAGCAGTACTTC. Translated, it gives CASSRGVEYEQYF.